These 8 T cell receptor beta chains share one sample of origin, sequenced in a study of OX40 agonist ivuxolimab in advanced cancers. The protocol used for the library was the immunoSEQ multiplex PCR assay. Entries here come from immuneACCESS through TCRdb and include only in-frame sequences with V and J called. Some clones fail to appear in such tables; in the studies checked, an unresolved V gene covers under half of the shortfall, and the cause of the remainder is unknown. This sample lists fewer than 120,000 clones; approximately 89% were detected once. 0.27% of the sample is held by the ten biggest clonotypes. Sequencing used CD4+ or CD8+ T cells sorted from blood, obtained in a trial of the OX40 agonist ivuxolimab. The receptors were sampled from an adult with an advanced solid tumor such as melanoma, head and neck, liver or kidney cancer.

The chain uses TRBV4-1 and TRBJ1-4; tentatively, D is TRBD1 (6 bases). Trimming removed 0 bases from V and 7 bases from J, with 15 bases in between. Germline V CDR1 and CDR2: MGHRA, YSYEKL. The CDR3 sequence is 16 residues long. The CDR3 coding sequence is TGCGCCAGCAGCCAAGAGAGGGGGGCTGATGGTGAAAAACTGTTTTTT. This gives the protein CASSQERGADGEKLFF.

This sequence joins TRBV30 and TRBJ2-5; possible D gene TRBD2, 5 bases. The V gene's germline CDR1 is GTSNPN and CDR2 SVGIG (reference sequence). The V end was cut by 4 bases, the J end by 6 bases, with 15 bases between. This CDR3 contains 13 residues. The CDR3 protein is CAWIRNGEKTQYF. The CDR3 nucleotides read TGTGCCTGGATTCGTAATGGGGAGAAGACCCAGTACTTC.

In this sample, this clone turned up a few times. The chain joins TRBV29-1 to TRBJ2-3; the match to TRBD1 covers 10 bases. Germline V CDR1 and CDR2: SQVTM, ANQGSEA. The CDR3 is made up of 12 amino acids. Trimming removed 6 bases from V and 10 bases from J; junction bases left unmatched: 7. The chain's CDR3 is CSVTGGEKPQYF. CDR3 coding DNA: TGCAGCGTGACAGGGGGCGAGAAACCGCAGTATTTT.

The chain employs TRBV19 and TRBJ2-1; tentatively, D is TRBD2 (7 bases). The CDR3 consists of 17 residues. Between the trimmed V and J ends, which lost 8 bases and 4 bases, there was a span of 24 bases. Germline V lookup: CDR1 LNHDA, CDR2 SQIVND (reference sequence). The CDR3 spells CASHPTGEGGLYNEQFF. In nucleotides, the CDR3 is TGTGCCAGTCACCCCACCGGGGAGGGGGGCCTTTACAATGAGCAGTTCTTC. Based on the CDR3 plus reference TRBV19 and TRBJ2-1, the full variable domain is DGGITQSPKYLFRKEGQNVTLSCEQNLNHDAMYWYRQDPGQGLRLIYYSQIVNDFQKGDIAEGYSVSREKKESFPLTVTSAQKNPTAFYLCASHPTGEGGLYNEQFFGPGTRLTVL.

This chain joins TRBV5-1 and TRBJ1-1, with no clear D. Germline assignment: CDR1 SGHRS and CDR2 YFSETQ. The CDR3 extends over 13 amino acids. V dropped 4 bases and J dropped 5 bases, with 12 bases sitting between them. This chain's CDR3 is CASSRIPETEAFF. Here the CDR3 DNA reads TGCGCCAGCAGCCGTATCCCGGAGACTGAAGCTTTCTTT.

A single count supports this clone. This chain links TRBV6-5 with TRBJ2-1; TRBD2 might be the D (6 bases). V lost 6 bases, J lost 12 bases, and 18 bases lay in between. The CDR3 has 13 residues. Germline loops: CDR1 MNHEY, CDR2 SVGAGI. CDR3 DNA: TGTGCCAGCAGGGGCCCGGATGGCGGGGTGCAGTTCTTC. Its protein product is CASRGPDGGVQFF.

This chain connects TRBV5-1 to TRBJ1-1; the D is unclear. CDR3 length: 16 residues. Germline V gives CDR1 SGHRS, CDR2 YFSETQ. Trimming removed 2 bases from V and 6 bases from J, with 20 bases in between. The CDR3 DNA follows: TGCGCCAGCAGCTTTAAACTCTCGGACGATTTGGCTGAAGCTTTCTTT. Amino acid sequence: CASSFKLSDDLAEAFF.

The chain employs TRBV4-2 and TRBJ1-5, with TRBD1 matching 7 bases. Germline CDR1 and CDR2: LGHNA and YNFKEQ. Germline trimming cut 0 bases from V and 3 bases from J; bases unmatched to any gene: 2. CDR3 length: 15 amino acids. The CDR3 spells CASSQEGQYNQPQHF. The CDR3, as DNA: TGTGCCAGCAGCCAAGAGGGACAGTACAATCAGCCCCAGCATTTT.